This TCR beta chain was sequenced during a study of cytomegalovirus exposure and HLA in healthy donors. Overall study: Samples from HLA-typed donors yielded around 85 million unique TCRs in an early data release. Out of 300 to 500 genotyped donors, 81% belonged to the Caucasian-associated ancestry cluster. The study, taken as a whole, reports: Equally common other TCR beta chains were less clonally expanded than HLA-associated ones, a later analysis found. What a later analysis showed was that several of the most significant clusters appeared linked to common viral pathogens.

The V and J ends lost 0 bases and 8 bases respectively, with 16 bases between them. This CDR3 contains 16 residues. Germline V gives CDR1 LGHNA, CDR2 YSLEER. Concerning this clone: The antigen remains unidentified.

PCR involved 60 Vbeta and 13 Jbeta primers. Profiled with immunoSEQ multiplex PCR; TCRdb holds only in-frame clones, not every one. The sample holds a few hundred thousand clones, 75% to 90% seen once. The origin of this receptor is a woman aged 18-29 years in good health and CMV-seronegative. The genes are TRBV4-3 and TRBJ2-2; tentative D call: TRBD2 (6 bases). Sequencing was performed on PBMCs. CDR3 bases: TGCGCCAGCAGCCAAGATTGGTCGGGAGTTTATGGGGAGCTGTTTTTT. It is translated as CASSQDWSGVYGELFF.